This TCR beta chain was obtained from a study of T cells in localized non-small cell lung cancer. Study observations and caveats: The highest T cell clonality was in uninvolved adjacent lung, above tumor. A median approximately 59 of the top 100 tumor clones appeared in adjacent lung. Longer overall survival accompanied higher blood T cell density.

TCRdb's copy holds only in-frame clones and misses some; the assay was immunoSEQ multiplex PCR. The repertoire holds tens of thousands of clones, with 84% as singletons. Remarks on this clone: Its matching antigen is unknown.

The TCR comes from a female donor older than 55 with stage I lung adenocarcinoma. The sample here was peripheral blood, taken before any cancer treatment.

CDR3 in DNA: TGTGCCAGCAGCTCTGTAGCGAATGAGCAGTTCTTC. Encoded protein: CASSSVANEQFF. This rearrangement joins TRBV11-3 to TRBJ2-1, with D tentatively TRBD2 (5 bases). The CDR3 is 12 residues long. The germline V gene encodes CDR1 SGHNT and CDR2 YENEEA. The V and J ends lost 4 bases and 7 bases respectively, with 8 bases between them.